This T cell receptor beta chain was sequenced during a study of a mutant IDH1 vaccine in newly diagnosed glioma. Assay used: immunoSEQ multiplex PCR; TCRdb lists only in-frame clones, some missing. The table shows about 50,000 clones, with about 80% occurring only once. To note about this clone: As yet, its antigen is unknown.

The CDR3 is made up of 15 amino acids. V was pared by 7 bases and J by 6 bases, with 20 bases between. The V gene's germline CDR1 is SGHTA and CDR2 FQGNSA. Indicated time point: week 47, end of study. Vaccinated patients received 300 ug of mutant IDH1 20-mer peptide per dose, with topical imiquimod. This clonotype was sampled from a man in his forties or fifties with glioma. Material: PBMCs, obtained from a glioma patient whose treatment included an IDH1 peptide vaccine. The chain links TRBV7-2 to TRBJ2-3; possible D gene TRBD1, 6 bases. CDR3 protein: CASTPRGTARDTQYF. CDR3 DNA sequence: TGTGCCAGCACGCCAAGGGGGACGGCAAGGGATACGCAGTATTTT.